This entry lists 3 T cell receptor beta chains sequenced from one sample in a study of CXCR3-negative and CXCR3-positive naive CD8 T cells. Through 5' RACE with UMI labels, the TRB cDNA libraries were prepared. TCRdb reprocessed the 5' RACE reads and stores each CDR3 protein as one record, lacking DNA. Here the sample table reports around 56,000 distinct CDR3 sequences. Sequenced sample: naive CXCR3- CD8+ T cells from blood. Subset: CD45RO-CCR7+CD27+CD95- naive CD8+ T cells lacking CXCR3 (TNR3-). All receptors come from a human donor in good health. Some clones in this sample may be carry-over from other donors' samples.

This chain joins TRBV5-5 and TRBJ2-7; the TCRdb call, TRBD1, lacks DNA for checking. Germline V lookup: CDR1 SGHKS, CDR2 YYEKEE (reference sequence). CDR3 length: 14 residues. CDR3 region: CASSWTGYAIEQDF.

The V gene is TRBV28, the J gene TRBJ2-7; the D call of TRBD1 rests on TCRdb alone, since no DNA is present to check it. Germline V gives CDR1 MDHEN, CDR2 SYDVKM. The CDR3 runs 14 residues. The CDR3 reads CASTSRVSSYEQYF.

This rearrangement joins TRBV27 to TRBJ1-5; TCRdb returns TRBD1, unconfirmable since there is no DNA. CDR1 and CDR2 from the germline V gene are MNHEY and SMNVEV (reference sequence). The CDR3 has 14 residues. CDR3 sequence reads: CASSPGADNQPQHF.